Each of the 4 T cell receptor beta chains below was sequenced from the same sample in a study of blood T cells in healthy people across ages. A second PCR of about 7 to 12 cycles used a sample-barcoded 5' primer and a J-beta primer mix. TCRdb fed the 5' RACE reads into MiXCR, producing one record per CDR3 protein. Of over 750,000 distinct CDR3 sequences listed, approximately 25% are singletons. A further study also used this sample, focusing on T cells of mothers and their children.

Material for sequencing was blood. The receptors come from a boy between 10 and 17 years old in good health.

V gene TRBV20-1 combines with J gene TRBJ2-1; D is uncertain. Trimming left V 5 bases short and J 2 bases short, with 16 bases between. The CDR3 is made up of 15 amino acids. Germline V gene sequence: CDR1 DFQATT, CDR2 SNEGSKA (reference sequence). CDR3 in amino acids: CSAFDARWAYNEQFF. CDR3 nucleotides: TGCAGTGCTTTCGACGCGAGGTGGGCCTACAATGAGCAGTTCTTC.

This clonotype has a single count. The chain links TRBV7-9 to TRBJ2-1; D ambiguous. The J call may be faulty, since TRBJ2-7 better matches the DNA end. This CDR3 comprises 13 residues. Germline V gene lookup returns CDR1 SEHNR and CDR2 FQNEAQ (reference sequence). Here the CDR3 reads CASSLVIEGEQYF. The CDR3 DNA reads TGTGCCAGCAGCTTAGTAATTGAAGGCGAGCAGTACTTC.

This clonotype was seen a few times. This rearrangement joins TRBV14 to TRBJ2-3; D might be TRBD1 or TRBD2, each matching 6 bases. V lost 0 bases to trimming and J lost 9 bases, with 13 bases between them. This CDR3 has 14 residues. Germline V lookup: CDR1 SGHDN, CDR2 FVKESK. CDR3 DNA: TGTGCCAGCAGCCAAGACGTGGGGGGCCTCACGCAGTATTTT. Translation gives CASSQDVGGLTQYF. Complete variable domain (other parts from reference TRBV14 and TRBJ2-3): EAGVTQFPSHSVIEKGQTVTLRCDPISGHDNLYWYRRVMGKEIKFLLHFVKESKQDESGMPNNRFLAERTGGTYSTLKVQPAELEDSGVYFCASSQDVGGLTQYFGPGTRLTVL.

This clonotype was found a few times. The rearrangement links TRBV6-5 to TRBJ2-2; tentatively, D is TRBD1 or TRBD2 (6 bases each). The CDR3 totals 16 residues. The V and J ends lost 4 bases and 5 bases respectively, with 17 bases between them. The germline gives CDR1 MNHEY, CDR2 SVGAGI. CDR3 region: CASSLTGTLATGELFF. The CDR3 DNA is TGTGCCAGCAGTTTAACCGGGACACTAGCTACCGGGGAGCTGTTTTTT.